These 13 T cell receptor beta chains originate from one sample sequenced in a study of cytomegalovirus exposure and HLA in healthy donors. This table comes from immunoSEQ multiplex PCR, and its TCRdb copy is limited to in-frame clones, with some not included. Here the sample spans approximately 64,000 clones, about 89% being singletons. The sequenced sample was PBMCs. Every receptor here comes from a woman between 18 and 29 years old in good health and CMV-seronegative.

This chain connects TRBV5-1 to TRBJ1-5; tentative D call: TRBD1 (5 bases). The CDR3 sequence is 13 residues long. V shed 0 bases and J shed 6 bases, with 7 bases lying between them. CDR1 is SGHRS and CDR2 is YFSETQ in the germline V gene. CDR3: CASSLDRFQPQHF. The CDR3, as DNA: TGCGCCAGCAGCTTGGACAGGTTTCAGCCCCAGCATTTT.

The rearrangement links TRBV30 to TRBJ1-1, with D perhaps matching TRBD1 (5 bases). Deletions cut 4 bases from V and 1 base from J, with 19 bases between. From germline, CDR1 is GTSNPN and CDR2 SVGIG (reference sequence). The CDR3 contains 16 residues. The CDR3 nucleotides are TGTGCCTGGATCTTATGGGGCCCGCTTAGGAACACTGAAGCTTTCTTT. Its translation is CAWILWGPLRNTEAFF.

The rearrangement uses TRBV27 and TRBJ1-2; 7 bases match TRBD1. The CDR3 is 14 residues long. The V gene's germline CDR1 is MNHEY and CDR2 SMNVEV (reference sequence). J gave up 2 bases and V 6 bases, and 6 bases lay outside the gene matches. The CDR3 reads CASSSDRLNYGYTF. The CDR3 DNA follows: TGTGCCAGCAGCTCGGACAGGCTCAACTATGGCTACACCTTC.

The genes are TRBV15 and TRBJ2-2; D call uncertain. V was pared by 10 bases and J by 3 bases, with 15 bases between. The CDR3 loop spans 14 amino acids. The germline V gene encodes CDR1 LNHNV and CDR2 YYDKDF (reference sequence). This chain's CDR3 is CAIRLGTYTGELFF. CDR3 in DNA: TGTGCCATCCGCCTGGGCACATACACCGGGGAGCTGTTTTTT.

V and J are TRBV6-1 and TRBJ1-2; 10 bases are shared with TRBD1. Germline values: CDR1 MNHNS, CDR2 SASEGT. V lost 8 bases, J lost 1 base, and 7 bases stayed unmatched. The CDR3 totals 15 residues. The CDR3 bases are TGTGCCAGCGTCCCGGGACAGGGGATTAACTATGGCTACACCTTC. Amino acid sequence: CASVPGQGINYGYTF.

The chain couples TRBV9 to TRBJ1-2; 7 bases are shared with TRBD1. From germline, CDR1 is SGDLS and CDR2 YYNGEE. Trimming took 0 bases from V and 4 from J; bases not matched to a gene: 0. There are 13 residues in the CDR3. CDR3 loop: CASSVEGAYGYTF. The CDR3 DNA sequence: TGTGCCAGCAGCGTAGAGGGGGCCTATGGCTACACCTTC.

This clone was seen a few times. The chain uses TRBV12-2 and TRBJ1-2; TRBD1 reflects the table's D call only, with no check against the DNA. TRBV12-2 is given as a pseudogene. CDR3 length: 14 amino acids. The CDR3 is CASRPGQGNYGYTF. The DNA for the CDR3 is TGTGCAAGTCGCCCCGGACAGGGAAACTATGGCTACACCTTC.

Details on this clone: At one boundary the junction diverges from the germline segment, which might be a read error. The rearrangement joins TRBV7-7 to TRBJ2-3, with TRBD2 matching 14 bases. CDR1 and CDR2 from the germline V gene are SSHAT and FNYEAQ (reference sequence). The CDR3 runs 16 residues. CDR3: CASSQGLAGAGGTQYF. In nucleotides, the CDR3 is TGTGCTAGCAGCCAGGGACTAGCGGGGGCCGGGGGGACGCAGTATTTT.

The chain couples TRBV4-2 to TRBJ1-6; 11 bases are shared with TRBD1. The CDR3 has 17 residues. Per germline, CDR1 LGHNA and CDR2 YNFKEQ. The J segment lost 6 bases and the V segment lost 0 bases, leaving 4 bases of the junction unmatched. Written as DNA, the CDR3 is TGTGCCAGCAGCCAAGATTCGGGACAGGGGGGTAATTCACCCCTCCACTTT. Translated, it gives CASSQDSGQGGNSPLHF.

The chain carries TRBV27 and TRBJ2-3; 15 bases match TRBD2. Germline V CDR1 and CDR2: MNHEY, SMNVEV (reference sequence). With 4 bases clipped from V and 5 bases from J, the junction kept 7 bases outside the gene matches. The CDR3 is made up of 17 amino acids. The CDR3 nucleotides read TGTGCCAGCAGTTCCCTGGGACTAGCGGGAGGCCAAGATACGCAGTATTTT. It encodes CASSSLGLAGGQDTQYF.

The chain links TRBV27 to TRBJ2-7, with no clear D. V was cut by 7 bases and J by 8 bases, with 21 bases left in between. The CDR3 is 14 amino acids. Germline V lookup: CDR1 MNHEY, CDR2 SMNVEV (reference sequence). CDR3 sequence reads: CASNGINSLDKQYF. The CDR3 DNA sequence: TGTGCCAGCAACGGTATTAACAGCTTAGATAAGCAGTACTTC.

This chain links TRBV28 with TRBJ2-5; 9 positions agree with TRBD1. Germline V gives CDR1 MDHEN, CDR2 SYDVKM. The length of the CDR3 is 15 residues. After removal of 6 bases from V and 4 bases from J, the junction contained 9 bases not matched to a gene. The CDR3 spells CASRGGQGRGETQYF. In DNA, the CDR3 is TGTGCCAGCAGGGGAGGACAGGGGAGAGGAGAGACCCAGTACTTC. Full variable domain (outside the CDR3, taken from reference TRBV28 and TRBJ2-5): DVKVTQSSRYLVKRTGEKVFLECVQDMDHENMFWYRQDPGLGLRLIYFSYDVKMKEKGDIPEGYSVSREKKERFSLILESASTNQTSMYLCASRGGQGRGETQYFGPGTRLLVL.

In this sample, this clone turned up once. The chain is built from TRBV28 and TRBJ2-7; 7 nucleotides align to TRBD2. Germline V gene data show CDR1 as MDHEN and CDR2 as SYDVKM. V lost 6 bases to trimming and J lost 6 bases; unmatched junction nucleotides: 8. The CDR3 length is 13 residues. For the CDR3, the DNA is TGTGCCAGCAGCTCGGCGGGGGAAGGCGAGCAGTACTTC. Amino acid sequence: CASSSAGEGEQYF.